This passage covers 16 T cell receptor beta chains from one sample sequenced in a study of CD8 T cells in Susac syndrome. Reverse transcription of about 0.45 to 1 ug RNA was performed with random hexamers. TCRdb fed the immunoSEQ multiplex PCR reads into MiXCR, producing one record per CDR3 protein. Found here are some 200,000 distinct CDR3 sequences, around 93% of them singletons; the top ten hold around 0.15%. The specimen sequenced was CD8+ T cells from PBMCs. Receptors originate from a human donor with Susac syndrome.

DNA for the CDR3: TGTGCCATCAGTGAGTCCGGCACAGATACGCAGTATTTT. Encoded protein: CAISESGTDTQYF. This chain uses TRBV10-3 with TRBJ2-3; D remains unclear. Germline V CDR1 and CDR2: ENHRY, SYGVKD. CDR3 length equals 13 residues. V lost 0 bases and J lost 1, with 2 bases in between.

This chain links TRBV11-2 with TRBJ2-5; TRBD2 matches 7 bases. Per germline, CDR1 SGHAT and CDR2 FQNNGV. CDR3 length: 18 residues. The V segment lost 5 bases and the J segment 2 bases; nucleotides outside the gene matches: 17. This CDR3 is CASSHQSRGGPLQETQYF. The CDR3 region has the DNA TGTGCCAGCAGCCACCAGAGTAGGGGAGGGCCGCTTCAAGAGACCCAGTACTTC.

The chain carries TRBV2 and TRBJ1-2, with D unresolved. The CDR3 runs 14 residues. The germline gives CDR1 SNHLY, CDR2 FYNNEI. Trimming removed 6 bases from V and 0 bases from J, with 11 bases in between. The CDR3 nucleotides read TGTGCCAGCAGCCGGGCCTCAGCTAACTATGGCTACACCTTC. Its protein product is CASSRASANYGYTF. The entire variable domain, with the rest obtained from reference TRBV2 and TRBJ1-2, is as follows: EPEVTQTPSHQVTQMGQEVILRCVPISNHLYFYWYRQILGQKVEFLVSFYNNEISEKSEIFDDQFSVERPDGSNFTLKIRSTKLEDSAMYFCASSRASANYGYTFGSGTRLTVV.

This chain connects TRBV9 to TRBJ2-1, with 7 bases matching TRBD2. The germline V gene encodes CDR1 SGDLS and CDR2 YYNGEE. The V segment lost 0 bases and the J segment 5 bases; nucleotides outside the gene matches: 8. CDR3 length: 16 residues. CDR3 in DNA: TGTGCCAGCAGCGTAGATCCCCGGGAGGACCACAATGAGCAGTTCTTC. This sequence encodes CASSVDPREDHNEQFF.

The chain combines TRBV12-3 or TRBV12-4 with TRBJ2-6; D remains unclear. V was shortened by 1 base and J by 0 bases, with 4 bases between the two germline ends. The CDR3 runs 15 residues. CDR3 protein: CASSLGGSGANVLTF. The CDR3 DNA is TGTGCCAGCAGTTTAGGGGGCTCTGGGGCCAACGTCCTGACTTTC.

CDR3 bases: TGTGCCAGCAGCCCGTCTGACAGATTTAACTATGGCTACACCTTC. Encoded protein: CASSPSDRFNYGYTF. This chain uses TRBV7-9 with TRBJ1-2, with D perhaps matching TRBD1 (5 bases). Germline CDR1 is SEHNR and CDR2 is FQNEAQ (reference sequence). Trimming took off 5 bases at V and 1 base at J, with 14 bases between the two ends. The CDR3 runs 15 residues.

The genes are TRBV15 and TRBJ2-1, with D perhaps TRBD1 (6 bases). This CDR3 is built from 13 residues. Germline CDR1 is LNHNV and CDR2 is YYDKDF (reference sequence). The V and J ends lost 2 bases and 14 bases respectively, with 16 bases between them. This CDR3 is CATSRSRAGEKFF. The CDR3 nucleotides read TGTGCCACCAGCAGATCCAGGGCAGGGGAGAAGTTCTTC.

The rearrangement joins TRBV20-1 to TRBJ1-2, with TRBD1 matching 7 bases. The V gene's germline CDR1 is DFQATT and CDR2 SNEGSKA (reference sequence). The CDR3 consists of 17 residues. V shed 3 bases, J shed 3 bases, and the junction held 16 bases outside the gene matches. CDR3 in DNA: TGCAGTGCTAGCCCCATCGTGGAGACAGGGAGGGACTATGGCTACACCTTC. Translation: CSASPIVETGRDYGYTF.

This chain links TRBV19 with TRBJ2-7; 9 bases fit TRBD1. The V gene end was trimmed by 5 bases and the J gene end by 5 bases; junction bases not matched to a gene: 13. CDR3 length: 16 residues. The germline CDR1 and CDR2 sequences are LNHDA and SQIVND (reference sequence). The CDR3 bases are TGTGCCAGTAGTGATAGCTACGGGACAGGGTGGAACGAGCAGTACTTC. It encodes CASSDSYGTGWNEQYF.

This chain joins TRBV24-1 and TRBJ1-1, with D possibly being TRBD1 (6 bases). Deletions cut 4 bases from V and 0 bases from J, with 8 bases between. CDR3 size: 14 residues. Germline V lookup: CDR1 KGHDR, CDR2 SFDVKD. The DNA for the CDR3 is TGTGCCACCAGTGAAGGACAGCTGAACACTGAAGCTTTCTTT. Translation: CATSEGQLNTEAFF.

The chain combines TRBV3-1 with TRBJ2-5, with 8 bases matching TRBD1. CDR3 length: 13 residues. V gave up 4 bases and J gave up 2 bases; unmatched junction bases: 0. The germline V gene encodes CDR1 LGHDT and CDR2 YNNKEL (reference sequence). CDR3 loop: CASSRQGQETQYF. The CDR3 nucleotides are TGTGCCAGCAGCCGACAGGGGCAAGAGACCCAGTACTTC.

CDR3 DNA: TGTGCCAGCAGTGAATCGGCAGGGGTCACTGAAGCTTTCTTT. Its protein product is CASSESAGVTEAFF. V and J are TRBV2 and TRBJ1-1, with D possibly TRBD1 on 6 matching bases. In germline, CDR1 is SNHLY, CDR2 FYNNEI. Trimming pared 2 bases from V and 4 bases from J, leaving 11 bases between. The CDR3 has 14 residues.

The chain recombines TRBV27 with TRBJ2-6; no clear D. Between the trimmed V and J ends, which lost 4 bases and 1 base, there was a span of 8 bases. The germline gives CDR1 MNHEY, CDR2 SMNVEV (reference sequence). The CDR3 extends over 15 amino acids. The chain's CDR3 is CASSYDTSGANVLTF. The DNA for the CDR3 is TGTGCCAGCAGTTACGACACTTCTGGGGCCAACGTCCTGACTTTC.

The count of this clonotype is one. The CDR3 protein is CSARAVVATPYEQYF. DNA of the CDR3: TGCAGTGCTAGAGCGGTAGTAGCTACTCCCTACGAGCAGTACTTC. The chain joins TRBV20-1 to TRBJ2-7; no clear D gene. The CDR3 runs to 15 residues. The V end was cut by 1 base, the J end by 2 bases, with 15 bases between. The germline gives CDR1 DFQATT, CDR2 SNEGSKA (reference sequence).

This clonotype was picked up one time. V gene TRBV28 combines with J gene TRBJ1-5, with D possibly being TRBD1 (5 bases). Germline V CDR1 and CDR2: MDHEN, SYDVKM. V was clipped by 3 bases and J by 4 bases, with 13 bases between them. CDR3 size: 15 residues. The DNA for the CDR3 is TGTGCCAGCAGTTTCTGGGCAGGGATGAATCAGCCCCAGCATTTT. Protein product: CASSFWAGMNQPQHF.

This chain uses TRBV21-1 with TRBJ2-2; TRBD1 is the table's D call and was not checked against the DNA. TRBV21-1 represents a pseudogene. The CDR3 consists of 16 residues. DNA of the CDR3: TGTGCCAGCAGCTCGCCAGGGGAATCTGCCACCGGGGAGCTGTTTTTT. Protein product: CASSSPGESATGELFF.